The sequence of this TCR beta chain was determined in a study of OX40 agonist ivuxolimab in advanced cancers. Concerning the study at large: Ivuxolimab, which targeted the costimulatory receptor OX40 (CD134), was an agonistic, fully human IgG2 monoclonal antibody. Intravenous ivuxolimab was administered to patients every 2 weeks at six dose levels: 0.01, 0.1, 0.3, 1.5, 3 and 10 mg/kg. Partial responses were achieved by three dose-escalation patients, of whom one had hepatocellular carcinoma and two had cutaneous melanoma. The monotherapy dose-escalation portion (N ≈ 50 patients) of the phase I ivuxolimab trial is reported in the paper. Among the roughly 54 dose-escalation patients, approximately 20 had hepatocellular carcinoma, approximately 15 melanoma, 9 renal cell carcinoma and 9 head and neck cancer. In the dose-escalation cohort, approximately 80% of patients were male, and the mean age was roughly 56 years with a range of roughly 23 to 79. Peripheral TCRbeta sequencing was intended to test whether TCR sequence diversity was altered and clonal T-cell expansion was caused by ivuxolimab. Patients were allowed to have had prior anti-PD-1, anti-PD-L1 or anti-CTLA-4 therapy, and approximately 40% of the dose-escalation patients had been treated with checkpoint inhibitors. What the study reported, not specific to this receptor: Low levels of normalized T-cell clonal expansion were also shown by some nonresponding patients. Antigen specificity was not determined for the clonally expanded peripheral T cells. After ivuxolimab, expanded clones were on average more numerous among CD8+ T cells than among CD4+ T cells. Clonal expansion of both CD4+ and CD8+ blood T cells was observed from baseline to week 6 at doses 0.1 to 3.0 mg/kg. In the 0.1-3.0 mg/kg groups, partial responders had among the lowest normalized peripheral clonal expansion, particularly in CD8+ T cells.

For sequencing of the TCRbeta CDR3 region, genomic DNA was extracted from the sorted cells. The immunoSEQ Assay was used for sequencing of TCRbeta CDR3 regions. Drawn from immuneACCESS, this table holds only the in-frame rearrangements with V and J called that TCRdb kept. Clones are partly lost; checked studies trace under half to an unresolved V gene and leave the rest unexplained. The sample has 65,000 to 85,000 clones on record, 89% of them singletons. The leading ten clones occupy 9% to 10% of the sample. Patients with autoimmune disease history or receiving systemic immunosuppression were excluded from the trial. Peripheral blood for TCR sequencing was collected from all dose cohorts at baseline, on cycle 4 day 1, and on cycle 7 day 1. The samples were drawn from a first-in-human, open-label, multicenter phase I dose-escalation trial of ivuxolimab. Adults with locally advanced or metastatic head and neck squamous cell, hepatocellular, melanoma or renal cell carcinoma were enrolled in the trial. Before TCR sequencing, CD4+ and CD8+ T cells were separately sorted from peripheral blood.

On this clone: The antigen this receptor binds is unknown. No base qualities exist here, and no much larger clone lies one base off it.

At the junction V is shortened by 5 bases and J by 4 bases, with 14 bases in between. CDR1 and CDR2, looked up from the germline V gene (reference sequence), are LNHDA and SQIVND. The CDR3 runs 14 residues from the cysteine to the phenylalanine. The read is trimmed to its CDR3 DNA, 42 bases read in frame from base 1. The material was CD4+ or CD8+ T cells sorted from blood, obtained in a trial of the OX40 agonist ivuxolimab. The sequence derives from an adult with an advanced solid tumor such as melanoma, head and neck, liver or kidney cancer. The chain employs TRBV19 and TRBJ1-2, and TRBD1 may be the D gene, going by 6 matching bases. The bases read TGTGCCAGTAGTCCAAGGGGGGGACCCTATGGCTACACCTTC. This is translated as CASSPRGGPYGYTF.